A selection of T cell receptor beta chains follows, all from one sample in a study of blood T cell repertoires in COVID-19. Sequencing used immunoSEQ multiplex PCR; TCRdb keeps in-frame clones, though not all of them. The data hold 77,000 or so clones, with about 83% observed a single time. The source material was peripheral blood. All receptors derive from a young man with COVID-19, enrolled during active disease. Each CDR3 is given with its conserved first and last residue. D genes are given only for firm matches. A row's size may be missing; if present it is once, few, many or a size class.

clone size	J gene	D gene	V gene	CDR3 DNA	CDR3 protein
NA	TRBJ2-5	TRBD2	TRBV6-1	TGTGCCAGCAGTGAACTCACTAGCGGGACGGGAGAGACCCAGTACTTC	CASSELTSGTGETQYF
NA	TRBJ2-1	NA	TRBV19	TGTGCCAGTAGTCTGACAGGACCAAATTCATACAATGAGCAGTTCTTC	CASSLTGPNSYNEQFF
NA	TRBJ1-2	TRBD1	TRBV14	TGTGCCAGCAGCCCGAGGACAGGGGGGAACTATGGCTACACCTTC	CASSPRTGGNYGYTF
once	TRBJ1-4	NA	TRBV28	TGTGCCAGCGGGAACTCAGACAGGTCCCGCGGTAGACTGTTTTTT	CASGNSDRSRGRLFF
NA	TRBJ2-2	NA	TRBV6-2/TRBV6-3	TGTGCCAGCAGTTCATCAGGGCCCGGGGAGCTGTTTTTT	CASSSSGPGELFF
NA	TRBJ2-5	NA	TRBV19	TGTGCCAGTAGGATGGCAGGGATGGAGACCCAGTACTTC	CASRMAGMETQYF
NA	TRBJ2-5	TRBD1	TRBV7-9	TGTGCCTCCGGACAGGGGCGCGGGGAGACCCAGTACTTC	CASGQGRGETQYF
NA	TRBJ1-6	TRBD1	TRBV7-9	TGTGCCAGCAGCTTAAGACGGACAGGGAGCTCCTATAATTCACCCCTCCACTTT	CASSLRRTGSSYNSPLHF
once	TRBJ2-7	TRBD2	TRBV28	TGTGCCAGCAGTCCCGGCACTAGCGGTTACGAGCAGTACTTC	CASSPGTSGYEQYF
NA	TRBJ2-7	TRBD2	TRBV3-1/TRBV3-2	TGTGCCAGCTCCGGGACTAGCGTCTCCTACGAGCAGTACTTC	CASSGTSVSYEQYF
NA	TRBJ2-7	TRBD1	TRBV2	TGTGCCAGCAGTCTAGACAGGGGATGGGACGAGCAGTACTTC	CASSLDRGWDEQYF
once	TRBJ1-6	NA	TRBV27	TGTGCCAGCAGTTTGGGACTGGGAGTCGGTTCACCCCTCCACTTT	CASSLGLGVGSPLHF
NA	TRBJ2-1	NA	TRBV12-3/TRBV12-4	TGTGCCATCCTTCGCGGGGTGAGGTATGAGCAGTTCTTC	CAILRGVRYEQFF
NA	TRBJ1-4	TRBD1	TRBV2	TGTGCCAGCAGGATAGGGGGCGCGTTGGCCGAAAAACTGTTTTTT	CASRIGGALAEKLFF
NA	TRBJ2-7	TRBD2	TRBV3-1/TRBV3-2	TGTGCCAGCAGTTCGACTAGCGGCTTCTACGAGCAGTACTTC	CASSSTSGFYEQYF
NA	TRBJ1-2	TRBD1	TRBV11-2	TGTGCCAGCAGCCCAGGGACAGGCATTGGCTACACCTTC	CASSPGTGIGYTF
NA	TRBJ1-3	TRBD1	TRBV15	TGTGCCACCAGCAGGGGATTGACAGGGGCCAACTCTGGAAACACCATATATTTT	CATSRGLTGANSGNTIYF
few	TRBJ2-7	NA	TRBV6-4	TGTGCCAGCAGTGACTCTGACAACTCCTACGAGCAGTACTTC	CASSDSDNSYEQYF
NA	TRBJ1-4	NA	TRBV30	TGTGCCTGGAGTTTCGTCCGGGACACTACCGCAACTAATGAAAAACTGTTTTTT	CAWSFVRDTTATNEKLFF
NA	TRBJ2-1	TRBD2	TRBV9	TGTGCCAGCAGCTTTAGCGGGAACACCTACAATGAGCAGTTCTTC	CASSFSGNTYNEQFF
once	TRBJ2-2	NA	TRBV5-5	TGTGCCAGCAGCTGGCTGATACAGGGTTCCGGGGAGCTGTTTTTT	CASSWLIQGSGELFF
NA	TRBJ1-1	NA	TRBV19	TGTGCCAGTACCCCACGCAATCAGGGGCGGACTGAAGCTTTCTTT	CASTPRNQGRTEAFF
NA	TRBJ2-7	TRBD1	TRBV5-1	TGCGCCAGCAGCGCCCGGGACAGGGGTCCCTACGAGCAGTACTTC	CASSARDRGPYEQYF
NA	TRBJ2-5	NA	TRBV24-1	TGTGCCACCAGTGACGGTCGTTTTACGGAGACCCAGTACTTC	CATSDGRFTETQYF
NA	TRBJ1-5	NA	TRBV3-1/TRBV3-2	TGTGCCAGCAGCCAAGACGTTAATCAGCCCCAGCATTTT	CASSQDVNQPQHF
once	TRBJ2-5	NA	TRBV9	TGTGCCAGCAGCGTAGGAACAGGGAGAGGTGGGTTAGAGACCCAGTACTTC	CASSVGTGRGGLETQYF
NA	TRBJ2-7	NA	TRBV5-1	TGCGCCAGCAGCCTCAGCACGGGAGTCAGTGGCTCCTACGAGCAGTACTTC	CASSLSTGVSGSYEQYF
NA	TRBJ2-7	NA	TRBV2	TGTGCCAGCAGGGAAGGGCAGTGGTCCTACGAGCAGTACTTC	CASREGQWSYEQYF
NA	TRBJ2-7	TRBD2	TRBV4-2	TGTGCCAGCAGCCAAGATGGGGGACTAGCGCGAGAGTCCCCTTACGAGCAGTACTTC	CASSQDGGLARESPYEQYF
NA	TRBJ1-2	NA	TRBV12-3/TRBV12-4	TGTGCCAGCAGTTCACAGGGATTCTATGGCTACACCTTC	CASSSQGFYGYTF
NA	TRBJ1-2	NA	TRBV7-2	TGTGCCAGCAGCTTAGGGTCGGGGACTAACTATGGCTACACCTTC	CASSLGSGTNYGYTF
NA	TRBJ2-1	NA	TRBV7-7	TGTGCTAGCAGCCCGGAGCCCTTCGGTGAGCAGTTCTTC	CASSPEPFGEQFF
few	TRBJ2-7	NA	TRBV3-1/TRBV3-2	TGTGCCAGCAGCGCCAGCGCCTACGAGCAGTACTTC	CASSASAYEQYF
NA	TRBJ1-5	NA	TRBV6-1	TGTGCCAGCAGTGATTTAAAAAAGCCCCAGCATTTT	CASSDLKKPQHF
NA	TRBJ1-1	NA	TRBV4-1	TGCGCCAGCAGGGGGCTAACAGTGAACACTGAAGCTTTCTTT	CASRGLTVNTEAFF
NA	TRBJ1-6	TRBD1	TRBV30	TGTGCCTGGAGGACAGGGCTCGAGGGGAATAATTCACCCCTCCACTTT	CAWRTGLEGNNSPLHF
NA	TRBJ1-1	NA	TRBV6-5	TGTGCCAGCCGGAGGGGGAACACTGAAGCTTTCTTT	CASRRGNTEAFF
NA	TRBJ2-5	TRBD2	TRBV5-1	TGCGCCAGCAGCTTGACTAGCGGGAGCGGGGGAGAGACCCAGTACTTC	CASSLTSGSGGETQYF
NA	TRBJ1-6	NA	TRBV11-3	TGTGCCAGCAGCAACGAGGGCTCACCCCTCCACTTT	CASSNEGSPLHF
NA	TRBJ1-2	NA	TRBV7-2	TGTGCCAGCAGCTTAGGGGAGCGGAGCAACCTAAACTATGGCTACACCTTC	CASSLGERSNLNYGYTF
NA	TRBJ2-5	NA	TRBV30	TGTGCCTGGAGTCGAGGGGGAGAGACCCAGTACTTC	CAWSRGGETQYF
NA	TRBJ1-4	NA	TRBV21-1	TGTGCCAGCAGCAAAAATTTCCAGGGGGGCGAAAAACTGTTTTTT	CASSKNFQGGEKLFF
once	TRBJ2-7	TRBD2	TRBV7-2	TGTGCCAGCAGCTTAGTAGGGTGGGCTAGCGGGAGACTTATCTGGGAGCAGTACTTC	CASSLVGWASGRLIWEQYF
NA	TRBJ1-1	NA	TRBV11-2	TGTGCCAGCAGCTTAGGTCCGGCAGGGAGGAACGCTGAAGCTTTCTTT	CASSLGPAGRNAEAFF
NA	TRBJ2-2	TRBD2	TRBV7-3	TGTGCCAGCAGCTTATATGCGGGAGGGCCGCCCGGGGAGCTGTTTTTT	CASSLYAGGPPGELFF
NA	TRBJ1-2	NA	TRBV6-2/TRBV6-3	TGTGCCAGCAGTATCACAGGCGGGGACTATGGCTACACCTTC	CASSITGGDYGYTF
NA	TRBJ2-1	TRBD2	TRBV27	TGTGCCAGCAGGGGACTGAAGACTAGCGGGTTAAGTGAGTTCTTC	CASRGLKTSGLSEFF
NA	TRBJ2-1	NA	TRBV10-3	TGTGCCATCAGTGAGCGGTGGAATGAGCAGTTCTTC	CAISERWNEQFF
NA	TRBJ1-1	NA	TRBV28	TGTGCCAGCAGTTTTCTGTGGACCCGGGGGGCGGGGACTGAAGCTTTCTTT	CASSFLWTRGAGTEAFF
NA	TRBJ1-6	NA	TRBV2	TGTGCCAGCAGGGGAGGGGATATTCAAAGCTCACCCCTCCACTTT	CASRGGDIQSSPLHF
few	TRBJ1-1	NA	TRBV7-8	TGTGCCAGCGGAGTTAACACTGAAGCTTTCTTT	CASGVNTEAFF